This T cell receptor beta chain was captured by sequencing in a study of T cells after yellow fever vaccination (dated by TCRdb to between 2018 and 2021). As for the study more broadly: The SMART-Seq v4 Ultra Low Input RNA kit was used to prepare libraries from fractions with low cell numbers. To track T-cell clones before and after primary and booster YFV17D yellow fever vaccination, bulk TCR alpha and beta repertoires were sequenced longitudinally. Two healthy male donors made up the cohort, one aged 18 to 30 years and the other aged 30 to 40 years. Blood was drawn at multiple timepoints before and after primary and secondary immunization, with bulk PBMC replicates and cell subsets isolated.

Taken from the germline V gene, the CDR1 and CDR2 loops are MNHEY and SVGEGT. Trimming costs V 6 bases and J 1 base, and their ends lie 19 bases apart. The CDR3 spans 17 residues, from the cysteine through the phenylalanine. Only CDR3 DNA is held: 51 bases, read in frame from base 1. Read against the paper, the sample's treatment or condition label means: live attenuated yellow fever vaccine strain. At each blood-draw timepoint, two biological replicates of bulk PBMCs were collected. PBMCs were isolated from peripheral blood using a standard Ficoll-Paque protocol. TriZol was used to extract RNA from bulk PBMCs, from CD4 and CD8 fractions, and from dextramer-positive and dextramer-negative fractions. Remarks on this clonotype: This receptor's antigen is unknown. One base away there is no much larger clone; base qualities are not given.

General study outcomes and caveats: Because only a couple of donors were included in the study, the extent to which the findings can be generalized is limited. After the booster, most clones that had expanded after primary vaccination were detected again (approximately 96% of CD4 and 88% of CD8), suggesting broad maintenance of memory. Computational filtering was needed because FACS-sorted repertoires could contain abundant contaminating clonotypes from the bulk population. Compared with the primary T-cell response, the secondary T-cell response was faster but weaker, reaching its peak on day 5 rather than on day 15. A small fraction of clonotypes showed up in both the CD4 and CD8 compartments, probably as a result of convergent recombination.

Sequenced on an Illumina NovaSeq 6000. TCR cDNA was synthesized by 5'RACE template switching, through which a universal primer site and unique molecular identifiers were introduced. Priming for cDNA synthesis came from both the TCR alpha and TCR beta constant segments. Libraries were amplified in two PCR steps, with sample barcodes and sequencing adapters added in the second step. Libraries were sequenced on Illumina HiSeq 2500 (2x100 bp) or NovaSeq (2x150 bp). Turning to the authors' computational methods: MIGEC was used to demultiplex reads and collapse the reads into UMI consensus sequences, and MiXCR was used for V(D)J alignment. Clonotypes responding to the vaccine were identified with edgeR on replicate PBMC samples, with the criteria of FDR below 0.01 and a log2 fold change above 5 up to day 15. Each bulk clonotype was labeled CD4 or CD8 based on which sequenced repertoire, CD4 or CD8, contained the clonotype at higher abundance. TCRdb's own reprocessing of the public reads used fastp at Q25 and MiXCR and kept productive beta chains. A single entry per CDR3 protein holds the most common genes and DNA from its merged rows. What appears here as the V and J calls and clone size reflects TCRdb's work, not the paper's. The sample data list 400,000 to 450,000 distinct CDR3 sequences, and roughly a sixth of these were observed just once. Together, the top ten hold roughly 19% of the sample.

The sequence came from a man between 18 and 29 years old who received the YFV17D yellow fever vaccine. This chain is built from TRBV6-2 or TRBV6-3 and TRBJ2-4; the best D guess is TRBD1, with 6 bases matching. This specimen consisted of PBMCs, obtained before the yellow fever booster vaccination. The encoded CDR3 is CASSRPTGLRAKNIQYF. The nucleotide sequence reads TGTGCCAGCAGCAGGCCGACAGGTCTACGGGCCAAAAACATTCAGTACTTC.